This T cell receptor beta chain was sequenced in a study of blood T cell repertoires in COVID-19. As for the study in general: Sites across the United States, Italy and Spain contributed samples from acute and convalescent COVID-19. PBMCs, B-cell-depleted T cells, or T cells provided the cDNA or gDNA that made up the material.

Profiling relied on immunoSEQ multiplex PCR, and the TCRdb table lists in-frame clones only, not all of them. The sample has approximately 28,000 clones, roughly 90% seen once. Trimming took 4 bases from V and 6 from J; bases not matched to a gene: 4. Germline CDR1 is SGHRS and CDR2 is YFSETQ. This CDR3 is 15 amino acids long. Sequenced material: peripheral blood. The receptor comes from a man aged 65 to 79 with active or convalescent COVID-19. The chain couples TRBV5-1 to TRBJ2-1; TRBD2 matches at 13 bases. CDR3 nucleotides: TGCGCCAGCAGCCCTACTAGCGGGGGGGGCAATGAGCAGTTCTTC. Translating it yields CASSPTSGGGNEQFF. The complete variable domain, with remaining parts taken from reference TRBV5-1 and TRBJ2-1, reads KAGVTQTPRYLIKTRGQQVTLSCSPISGHRSVSWYQQTPGQGLQFLFEYFSETQRNKGNFPGRFSGRQFSNSRSEMNVSTLELGDSALYLCASSPTSGGGNEQFFGPGTRLTVL.